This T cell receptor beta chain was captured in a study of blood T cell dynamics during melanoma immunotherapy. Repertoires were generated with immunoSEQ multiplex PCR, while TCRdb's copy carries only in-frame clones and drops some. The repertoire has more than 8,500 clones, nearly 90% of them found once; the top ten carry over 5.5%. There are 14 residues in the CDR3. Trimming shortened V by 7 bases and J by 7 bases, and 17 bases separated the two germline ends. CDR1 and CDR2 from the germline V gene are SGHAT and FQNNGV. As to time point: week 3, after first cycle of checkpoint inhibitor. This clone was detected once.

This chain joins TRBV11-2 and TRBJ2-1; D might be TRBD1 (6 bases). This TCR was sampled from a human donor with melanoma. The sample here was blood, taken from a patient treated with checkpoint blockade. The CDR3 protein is CASTPGNRANEQFF. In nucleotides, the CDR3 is TGTGCCAGCACCCCGGGGAACAGGGCTAATGAGCAGTTCTTC.